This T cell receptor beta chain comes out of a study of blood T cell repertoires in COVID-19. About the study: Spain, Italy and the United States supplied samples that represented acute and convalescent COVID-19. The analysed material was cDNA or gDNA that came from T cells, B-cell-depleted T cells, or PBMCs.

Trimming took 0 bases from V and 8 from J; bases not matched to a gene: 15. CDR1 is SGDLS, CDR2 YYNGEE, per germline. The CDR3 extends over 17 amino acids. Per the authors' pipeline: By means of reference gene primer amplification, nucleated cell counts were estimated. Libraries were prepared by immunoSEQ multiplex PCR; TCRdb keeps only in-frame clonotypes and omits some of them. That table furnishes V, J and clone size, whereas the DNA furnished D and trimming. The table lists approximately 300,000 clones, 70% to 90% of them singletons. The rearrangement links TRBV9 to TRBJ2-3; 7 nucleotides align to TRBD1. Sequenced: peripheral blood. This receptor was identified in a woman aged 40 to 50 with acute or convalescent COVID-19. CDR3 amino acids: CASSVAPYRGLEGTQYF. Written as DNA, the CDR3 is TGTGCCAGCAGCGTAGCCCCTTACAGGGGATTAGAAGGTACGCAGTATTTT.